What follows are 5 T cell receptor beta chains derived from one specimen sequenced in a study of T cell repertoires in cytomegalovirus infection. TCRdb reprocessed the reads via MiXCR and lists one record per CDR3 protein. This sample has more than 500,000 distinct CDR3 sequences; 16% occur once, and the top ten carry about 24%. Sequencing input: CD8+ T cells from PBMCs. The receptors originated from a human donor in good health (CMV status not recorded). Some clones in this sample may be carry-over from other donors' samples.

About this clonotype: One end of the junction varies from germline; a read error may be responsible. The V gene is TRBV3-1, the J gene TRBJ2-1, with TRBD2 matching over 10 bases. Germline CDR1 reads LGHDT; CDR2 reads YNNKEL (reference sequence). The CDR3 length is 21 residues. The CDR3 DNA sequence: TGTGCCAGCAGCCAAGAGGCTCTTCTAGCGGGGGCGACTTCGGGTTACATTGAGCAGTTCTTC. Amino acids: CASSQEALLAGATSGYIEQFF.

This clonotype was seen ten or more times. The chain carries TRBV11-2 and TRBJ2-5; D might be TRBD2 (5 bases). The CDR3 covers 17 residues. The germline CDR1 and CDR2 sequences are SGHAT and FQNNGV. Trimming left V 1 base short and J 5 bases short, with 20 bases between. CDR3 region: CASSLGPRDRRRETQYF. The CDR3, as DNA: TGTGCCAGCAGCTTAGGGCCCCGGGATCGGAGGCGGGAGACCCAGTACTTC. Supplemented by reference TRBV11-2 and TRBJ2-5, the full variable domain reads EAGVAQSPRYKIIEKRQSVAFWCNPISGHATLYWYQQILGQGPKLLIQFQNNGVVDDSQLPKDRFSAERLKGVDSTLKIQPAKLEDSAVYLCASSLGPRDRRRETQYFGPGTRLLVL.

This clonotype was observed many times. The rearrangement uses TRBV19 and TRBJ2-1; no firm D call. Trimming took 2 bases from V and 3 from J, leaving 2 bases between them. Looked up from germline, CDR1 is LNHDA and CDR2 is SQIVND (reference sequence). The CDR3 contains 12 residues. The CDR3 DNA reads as TGTGCCAGTAGTATAATCTACAATGAGCAGTTCTTC. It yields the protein CASSIIYNEQFF.

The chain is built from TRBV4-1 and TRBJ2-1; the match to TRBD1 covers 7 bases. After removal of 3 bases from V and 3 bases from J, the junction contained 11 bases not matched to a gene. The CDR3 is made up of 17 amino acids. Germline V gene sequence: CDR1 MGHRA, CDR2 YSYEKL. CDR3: CASSQMDRWSVYNEQFF. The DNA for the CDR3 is TGCGCCAGCAGCCAGATGGACAGGTGGTCGGTCTACAATGAGCAGTTCTTC.

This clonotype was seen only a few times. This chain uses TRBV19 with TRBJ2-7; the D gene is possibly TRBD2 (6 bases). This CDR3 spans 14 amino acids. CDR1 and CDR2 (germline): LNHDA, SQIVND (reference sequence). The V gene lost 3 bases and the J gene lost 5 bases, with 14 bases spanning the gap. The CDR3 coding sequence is TGTGCCAGTAGTATCCGCCTAGCGCTCAACGAGCAGTACTTC. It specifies CASSIRLALNEQYF.